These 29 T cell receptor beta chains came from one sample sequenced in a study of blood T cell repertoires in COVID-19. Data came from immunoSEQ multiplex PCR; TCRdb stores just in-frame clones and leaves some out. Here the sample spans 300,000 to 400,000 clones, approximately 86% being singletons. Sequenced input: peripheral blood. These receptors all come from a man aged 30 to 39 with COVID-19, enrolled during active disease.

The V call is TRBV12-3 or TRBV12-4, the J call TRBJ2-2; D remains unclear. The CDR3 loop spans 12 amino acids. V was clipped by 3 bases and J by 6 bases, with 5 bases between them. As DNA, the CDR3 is TGTGCCAGCAGTTTTGGCCCCGGGGAGCTGTTTTTT. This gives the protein CASSFGPGELFF.

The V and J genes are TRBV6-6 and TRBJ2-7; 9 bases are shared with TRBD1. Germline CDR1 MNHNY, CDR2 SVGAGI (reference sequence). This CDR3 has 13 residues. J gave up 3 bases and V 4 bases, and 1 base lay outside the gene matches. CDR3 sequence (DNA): TGTGCCAGCAGTTGGGACAGGGACTACGAGCAGTACTTC. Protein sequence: CASSWDRDYEQYF.

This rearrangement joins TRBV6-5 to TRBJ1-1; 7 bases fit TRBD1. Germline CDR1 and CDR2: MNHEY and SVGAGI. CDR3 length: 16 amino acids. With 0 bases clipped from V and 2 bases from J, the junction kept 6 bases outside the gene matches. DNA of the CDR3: TGTGCCAGCAGTTACTCAAGGGGGCCGCACAACACTGAAGCTTTCTTT. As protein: CASSYSRGPHNTEAFF.

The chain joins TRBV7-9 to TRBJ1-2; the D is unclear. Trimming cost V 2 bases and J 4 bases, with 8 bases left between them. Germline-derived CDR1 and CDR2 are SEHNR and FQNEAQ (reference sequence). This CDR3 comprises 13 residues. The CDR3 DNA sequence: TGTGCCAGCAGCTTACTTAGAGGCTATGGCTACACCTTC. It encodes CASSLLRGYGYTF.

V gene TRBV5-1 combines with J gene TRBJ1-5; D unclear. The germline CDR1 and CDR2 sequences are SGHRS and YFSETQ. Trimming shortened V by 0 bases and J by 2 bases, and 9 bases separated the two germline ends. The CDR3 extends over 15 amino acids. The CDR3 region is CASSLAGMGNQPQHF. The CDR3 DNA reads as TGCGCCAGCAGCTTGGCGGGGATGGGCAATCAGCCCCAGCATTTT.

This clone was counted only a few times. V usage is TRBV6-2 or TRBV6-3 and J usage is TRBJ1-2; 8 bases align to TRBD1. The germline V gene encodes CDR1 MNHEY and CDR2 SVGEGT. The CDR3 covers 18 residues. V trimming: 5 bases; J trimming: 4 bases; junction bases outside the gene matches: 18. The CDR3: CASSRMGRTGLSSYGYTF. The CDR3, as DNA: TGTGCCAGCAGTCGCATGGGAAGGACAGGGCTATCCTCCTATGGCTACACCTTC.

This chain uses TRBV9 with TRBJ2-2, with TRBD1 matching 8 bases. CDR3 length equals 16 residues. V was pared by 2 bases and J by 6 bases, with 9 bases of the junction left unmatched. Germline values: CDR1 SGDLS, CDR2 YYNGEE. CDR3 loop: CASSVDTGQGAGELFF. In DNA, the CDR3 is TGTGCCAGCAGCGTCGATACCGGACAGGGAGCCGGGGAGCTGTTTTTT.

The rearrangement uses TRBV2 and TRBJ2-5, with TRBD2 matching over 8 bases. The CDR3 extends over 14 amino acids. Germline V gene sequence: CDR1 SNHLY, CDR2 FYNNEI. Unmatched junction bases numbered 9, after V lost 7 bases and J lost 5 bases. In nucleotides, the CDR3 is TGTGCCAGCACGAGGGACCGCGGGAGGGAGACCCAGTACTTC. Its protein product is CASTRDRGRETQYF.

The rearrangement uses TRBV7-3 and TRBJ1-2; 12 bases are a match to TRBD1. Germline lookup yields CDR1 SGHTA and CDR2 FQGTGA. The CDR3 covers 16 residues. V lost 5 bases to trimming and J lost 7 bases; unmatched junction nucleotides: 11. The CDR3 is CASSSSPGQGAGGYTF. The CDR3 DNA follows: TGTGCCAGCAGCAGTAGCCCGGGACAGGGGGCTGGTGGCTACACCTTC. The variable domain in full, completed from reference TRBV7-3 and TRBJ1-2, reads GAGVSQTPSNKVTEKGKYVELRCDPISGHTALYWYRQSLGQGPEFLIYFQGTGAADDSGLPNDRFFAVRPEGSVSTLKIQRTERGDSAVYLCASSSSPGQGAGGYTFGSGTRLTVV.

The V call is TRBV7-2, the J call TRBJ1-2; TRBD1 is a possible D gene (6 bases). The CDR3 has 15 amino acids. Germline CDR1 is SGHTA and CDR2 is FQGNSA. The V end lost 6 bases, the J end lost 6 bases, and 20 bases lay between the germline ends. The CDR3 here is CASSQGRAGFDGYTF. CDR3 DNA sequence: TGTGCCAGCAGTCAGGGGAGGGCAGGGTTCGATGGCTACACCTTC.

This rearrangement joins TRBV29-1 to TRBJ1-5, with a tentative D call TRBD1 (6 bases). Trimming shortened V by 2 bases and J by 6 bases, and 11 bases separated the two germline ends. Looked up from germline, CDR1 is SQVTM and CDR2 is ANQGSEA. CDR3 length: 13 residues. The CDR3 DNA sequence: TGCAGCGTTGAAATAGCGGGGGCTCAGCCCCAGCATTTT. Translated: CSVEIAGAQPQHF. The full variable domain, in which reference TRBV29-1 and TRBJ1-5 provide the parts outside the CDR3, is SAVISQKPSRDICQRGTSLTIQCQVDSQVTMMFWYRQQPGQSLTLIATANQGSEATYESGFVIDKFPISRPNLTFSTLTVSNMSPEDSSIYLCSVEIAGAQPQHFGDGTRLSIL.

The CDR3 sequence is CAWSPLGGLAGGYQETQYF. DNA for the CDR3: TGTGCCTGGAGCCCGCTCGGGGGACTAGCGGGAGGGTACCAAGAGACCCAGTACTTC. The chain recombines TRBV30 with TRBJ2-5; 16 bases are a match to TRBD2. This CDR3 contains 19 residues. CDR1 and CDR2 from the germline V gene are GTSNPN and SVGIG (reference sequence). V lost 3 bases and J lost 0; bases outside the gene matches: 10.

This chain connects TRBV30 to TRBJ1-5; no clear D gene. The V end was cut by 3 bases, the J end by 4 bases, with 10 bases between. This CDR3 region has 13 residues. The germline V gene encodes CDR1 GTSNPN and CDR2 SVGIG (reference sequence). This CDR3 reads CAWSPSGNQPQHF. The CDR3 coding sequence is TGTGCCTGGAGCCCGTCCGGGAATCAGCCCCAGCATTTT.

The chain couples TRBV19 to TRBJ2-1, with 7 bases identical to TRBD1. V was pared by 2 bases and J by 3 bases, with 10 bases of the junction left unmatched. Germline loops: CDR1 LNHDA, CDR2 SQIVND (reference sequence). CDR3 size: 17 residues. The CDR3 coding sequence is TGTGCCAGTAGTATAAGAGGGACAGCTTCCCTCTACAATGAGCAGTTCTTC. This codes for CASSIRGTASLYNEQFF.

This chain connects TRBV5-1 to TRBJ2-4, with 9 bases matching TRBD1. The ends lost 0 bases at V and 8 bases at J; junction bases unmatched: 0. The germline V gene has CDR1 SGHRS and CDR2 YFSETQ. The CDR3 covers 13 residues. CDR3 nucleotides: TGCGCCAGCAGCTTGGGGACAGGGGACATTCAGTACTTC. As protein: CASSLGTGDIQYF.

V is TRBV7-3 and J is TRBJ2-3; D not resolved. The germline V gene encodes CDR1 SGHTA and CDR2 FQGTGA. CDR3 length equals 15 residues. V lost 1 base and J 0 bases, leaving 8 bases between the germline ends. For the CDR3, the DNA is TGTGCCAGCAGCTTAATGTCGACAAGCACAGATACGCAGTATTTT. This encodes CASSLMSTSTDTQYF. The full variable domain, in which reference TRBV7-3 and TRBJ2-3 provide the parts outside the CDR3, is GAGVSQTPSNKVTEKGKYVELRCDPISGHTALYWYRQSLGQGPEFLIYFQGTGAADDSGLPNDRFFAVRPEGSVSTLKIQRTERGDSAVYLCASSLMSTSTDTQYFGPGTRLTVL.

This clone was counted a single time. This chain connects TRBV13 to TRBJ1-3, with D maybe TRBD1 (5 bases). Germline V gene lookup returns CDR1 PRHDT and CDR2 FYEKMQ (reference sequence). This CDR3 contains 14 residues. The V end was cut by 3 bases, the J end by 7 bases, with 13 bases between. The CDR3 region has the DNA TGTGCCAGCAGCTTCTCAGGGAACCTGAACACCATATATTTT. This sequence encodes CASSFSGNLNTIYF.

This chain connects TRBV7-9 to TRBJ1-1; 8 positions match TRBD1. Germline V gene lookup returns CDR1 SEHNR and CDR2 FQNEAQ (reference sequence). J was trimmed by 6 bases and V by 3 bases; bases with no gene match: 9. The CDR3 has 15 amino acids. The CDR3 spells CASSFVGYRGAEAFF. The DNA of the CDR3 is TGTGCCAGCAGCTTCGTTGGGTACAGGGGGGCTGAAGCTTTCTTT.

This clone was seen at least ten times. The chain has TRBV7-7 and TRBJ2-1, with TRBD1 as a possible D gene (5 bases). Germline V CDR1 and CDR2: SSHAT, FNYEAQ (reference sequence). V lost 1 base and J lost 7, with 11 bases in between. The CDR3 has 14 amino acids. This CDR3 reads CASSLGRGSNEQFF. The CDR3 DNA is TGTGCCAGCAGCTTAGGTAGGGGCTCGAATGAGCAGTTCTTC.

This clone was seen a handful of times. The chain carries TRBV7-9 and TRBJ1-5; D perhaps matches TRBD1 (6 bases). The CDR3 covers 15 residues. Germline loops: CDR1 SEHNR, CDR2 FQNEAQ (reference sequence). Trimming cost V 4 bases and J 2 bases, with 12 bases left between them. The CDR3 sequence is CASSSTGGGNQPQHF. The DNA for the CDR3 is TGTGCCAGCAGCTCGACAGGAGGCGGCAATCAGCCCCAGCATTTT. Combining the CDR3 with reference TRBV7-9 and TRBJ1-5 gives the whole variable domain DTGVSQNPRHKITKRGQNVTFRCDPISEHNRLYWYRQTLGQGPEFLTYFQNEAQLEKSRLLSDRFSAERPKGSFSTLEIQRTEQGDSAMYLCASSSTGGGNQPQHFGDGTRLSIL.

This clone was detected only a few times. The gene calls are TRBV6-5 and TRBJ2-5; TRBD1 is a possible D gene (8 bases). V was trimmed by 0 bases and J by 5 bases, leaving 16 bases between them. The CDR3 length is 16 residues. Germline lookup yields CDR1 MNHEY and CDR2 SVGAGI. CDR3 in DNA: TGTGCCAGCAGTTACTCGAGGGGGGGACAGGAGGAGACCCAGTACTTC. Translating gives CASSYSRGGQEETQYF.

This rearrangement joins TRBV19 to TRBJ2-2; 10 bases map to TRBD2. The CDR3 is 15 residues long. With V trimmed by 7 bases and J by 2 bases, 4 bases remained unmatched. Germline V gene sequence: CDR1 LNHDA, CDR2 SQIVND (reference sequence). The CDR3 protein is CASKGLAANTGELFF. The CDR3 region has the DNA TGTGCCAGTAAAGGACTAGCGGCCAACACCGGGGAGCTGTTTTTT.

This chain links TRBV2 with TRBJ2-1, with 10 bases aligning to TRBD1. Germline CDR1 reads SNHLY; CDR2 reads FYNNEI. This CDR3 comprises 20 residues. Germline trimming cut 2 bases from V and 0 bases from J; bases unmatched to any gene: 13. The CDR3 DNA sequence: TGTGCCAGCAGTGAATCTTGGACAGGGGGTCTTAGAAGCTCCTACAATGAGCAGTTCTTC. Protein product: CASSESWTGGLRSSYNEQFF.

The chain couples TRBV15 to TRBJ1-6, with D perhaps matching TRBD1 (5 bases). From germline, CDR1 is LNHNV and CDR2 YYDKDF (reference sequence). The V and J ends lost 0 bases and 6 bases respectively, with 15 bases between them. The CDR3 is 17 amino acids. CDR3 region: CATSRETRGTSNSPLHF. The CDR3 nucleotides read TGTGCCACCAGCAGAGAAACCCGCGGGACCTCTAATTCACCCCTCCACTTT.

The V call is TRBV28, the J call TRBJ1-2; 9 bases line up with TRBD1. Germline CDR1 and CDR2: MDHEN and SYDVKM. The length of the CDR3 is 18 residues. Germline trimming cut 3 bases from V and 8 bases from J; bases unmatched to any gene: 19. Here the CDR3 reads CASSFGYITSGTGIGYTF. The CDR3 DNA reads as TGTGCCAGCAGTTTCGGTTACATTACTTCCGGGACAGGGATCGGCTACACCTTC.

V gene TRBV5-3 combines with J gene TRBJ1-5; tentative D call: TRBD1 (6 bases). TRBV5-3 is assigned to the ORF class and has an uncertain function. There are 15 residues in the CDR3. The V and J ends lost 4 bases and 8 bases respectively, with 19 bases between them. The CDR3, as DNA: TGTGCCAGAAGCATAATGACAGGCCCGCTGAAGCCCCAGCATTTT. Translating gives CARSIMTGPLKPQHF.

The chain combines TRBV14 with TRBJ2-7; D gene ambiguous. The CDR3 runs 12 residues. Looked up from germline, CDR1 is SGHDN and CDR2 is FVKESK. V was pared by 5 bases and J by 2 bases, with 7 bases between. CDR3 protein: CASSYLPYEQYF. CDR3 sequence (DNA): TGTGCCAGCAGCTACCTACCCTACGAGCAGTACTTC.

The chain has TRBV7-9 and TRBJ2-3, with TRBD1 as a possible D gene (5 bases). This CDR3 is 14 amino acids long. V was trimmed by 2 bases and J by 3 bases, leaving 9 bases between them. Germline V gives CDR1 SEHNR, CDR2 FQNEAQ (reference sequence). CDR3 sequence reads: CASSLWGLTDTQYF. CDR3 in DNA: TGTGCCAGCAGCTTATGGGGCCTTACAGATACGCAGTATTTT. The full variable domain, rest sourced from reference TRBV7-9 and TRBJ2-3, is DTGVSQNPRHKITKRGQNVTFRCDPISEHNRLYWYRQTLGQGPEFLTYFQNEAQLEKSRLLSDRFSAERPKGSFSTLEIQRTEQGDSAMYLCASSLWGLTDTQYFGPGTRLTVL.

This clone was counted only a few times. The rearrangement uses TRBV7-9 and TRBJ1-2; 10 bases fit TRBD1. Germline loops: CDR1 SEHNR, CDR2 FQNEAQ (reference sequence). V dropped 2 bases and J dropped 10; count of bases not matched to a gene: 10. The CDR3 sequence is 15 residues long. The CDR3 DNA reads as TGTGCCAGCAGCTTATATTCTGGGACAGGGGCGGACTACACCTTC. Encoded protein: CASSLYSGTGADYTF.